This T cell receptor beta chain appears in the sequencing data of a study of blood T cell repertoires in COVID-19. The protocol was immunoSEQ multiplex PCR, while the TCRdb copy is restricted to in-frame clones and leaves out a portion. The repertoire has roughly 180,000 clones, over 75% of them found once; the top ten carry approximately 7%. V was cut by 2 bases and J by 0 bases, with 11 bases left in between. The CDR3 covers 15 residues. Germline loops: CDR1 SGHRS, CDR2 YFSETQ. The specimen was peripheral blood. V usage is TRBV5-1 and J usage is TRBJ1-1; tentatively, D is TRBD1 (5 bases). The TCR was taken from a man aged 80 or over with COVID-19, enrolled during active disease. CDR3 sequence reads: CASSLAGYMNTEAFF. The CDR3 region has the DNA TGCGCCAGCAGCTTAGCAGGGTACATGAACACTGAAGCTTTCTTT.